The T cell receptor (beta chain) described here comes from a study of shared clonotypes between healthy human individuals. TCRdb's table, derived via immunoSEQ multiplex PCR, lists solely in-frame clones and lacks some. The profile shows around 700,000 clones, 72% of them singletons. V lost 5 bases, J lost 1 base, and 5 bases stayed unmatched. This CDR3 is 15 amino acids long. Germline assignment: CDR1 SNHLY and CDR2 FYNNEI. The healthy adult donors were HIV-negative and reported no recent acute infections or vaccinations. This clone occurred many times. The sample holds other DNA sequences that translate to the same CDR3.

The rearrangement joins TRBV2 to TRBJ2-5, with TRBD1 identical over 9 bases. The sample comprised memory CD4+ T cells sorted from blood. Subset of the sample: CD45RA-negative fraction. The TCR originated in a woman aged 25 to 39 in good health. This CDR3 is CASSSEGQGQETQYF. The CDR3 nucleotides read TGTGCCAGCAGTTCCGAGGGACAGGGCCAAGAGACCCAGTACTTC.